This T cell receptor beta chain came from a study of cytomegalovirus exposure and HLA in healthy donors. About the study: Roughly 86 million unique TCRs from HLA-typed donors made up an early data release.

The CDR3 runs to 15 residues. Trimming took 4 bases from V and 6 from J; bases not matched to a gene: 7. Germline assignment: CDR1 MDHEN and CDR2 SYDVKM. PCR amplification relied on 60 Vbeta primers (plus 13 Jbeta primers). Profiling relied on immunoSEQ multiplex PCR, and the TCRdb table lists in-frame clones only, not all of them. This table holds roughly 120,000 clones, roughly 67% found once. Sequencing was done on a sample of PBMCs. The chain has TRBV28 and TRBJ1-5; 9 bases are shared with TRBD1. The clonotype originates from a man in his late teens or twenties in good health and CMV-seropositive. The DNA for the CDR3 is TGTGCCAGCAGTTGGGGACAGGGAGGTGGTCAGCCCCAGCATTTT. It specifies CASSWGQGGGQPQHF.